The text below deals with one T cell receptor (beta chain). The V end was cut by 3 bases, the J end by 7 bases, with 25 bases between. Germline V gene lookup returns CDR1 KGHSY and CDR2 FQNENV. This CDR3 region has 17 residues. Original handling: Reference gene primer amplification gave estimated nucleated cell counts. The protocol was immunoSEQ multiplex PCR, while the TCRdb copy is restricted to in-frame clones and leaves out a portion. Clone size and V and J calls were adopted from that table, with D and trimming inferred from the DNA. The sample yields 150,000 to 200,000 clones, about 88% seen once. The data originate from a study of blood T cell repertoires in COVID-19.

Sequencing was carried out using peripheral blood. The chain carries TRBV16 and TRBJ2-7; maybe TRBD1 (6 bases). The TCR comes from a human donor in a cohort sampled during active COVID-19. The CDR3 DNA follows: TGTGCCAGCAGCCAGCAGGTCTTAATCTACAGGGCCGGGGAGCAGTACTTC. Translated: CASSQQVLIYRAGEQYF.